The clone carrying this T cell receptor (beta chain) was seen more than once but under ten times. The data derive from a study of blood T cell repertoires in COVID-19. As for the study in general: Sources were T cells, B-cell-depleted T cells, or PBMCs; the material itself was cDNA or gDNA.

Clones were sequenced by immunoSEQ multiplex PCR, and TCRdb holds only the in-frame ones, with some missing. The sample lists 300,000 to 350,000 clones, about nine tenths occurring once. CDR3 length: 13 residues. The germline V gene encodes CDR1 MNHEY and CDR2 SVGAGI. The V gene lost 10 bases and the J gene lost 7 bases, with 17 bases spanning the gap. The source material was PBMCs or T cells enriched from blood (not recorded which). This chain joins TRBV6-5 and TRBJ1-5; tentative D call: TRBD1 (5 bases). The TCR sequence derives from a woman aged 25 to 45 who had been exposed to COVID-19. The CDR3 DNA follows: TGTGCCACCAACATCGCAGGGAGGCAGCCCCAGCATTTT. Encoded protein: CATNIAGRQPQHF.